This TCR beta chain was captured by sequencing in a study of T cell changes during pregnancy in multiple sclerosis. Using immunoSEQ multiplex PCR, the repertoire was profiled, and TCRdb retains in-frame clones only, with some absent. Counted here are fewer than 45,000 clones, 80% to 95% occurring once; the ten biggest clones make up 0.55% to 0.85%. The V and J ends lost 3 bases and 6 bases respectively, with 18 bases between them. The CDR3 has 15 residues. The germline CDR1 and CDR2 sequences are MDHEN and SYDVKM. The receptor was isolated from a female donor with multiple sclerosis, enrolled in a pregnancy study. The chain links TRBV28 to TRBJ2-7, with D perhaps TRBD2 (6 bases). The sample in question was CD4+ T cells from peripheral blood mononuclear cells, obtained in the first trimester of pregnancy. The CDR3 loop is CASSFSGTRRGEQYF. CDR3 sequence (DNA): TGTGCCAGCAGTTTCTCCGGGACTCGAAGAGGCGAGCAGTACTTC.